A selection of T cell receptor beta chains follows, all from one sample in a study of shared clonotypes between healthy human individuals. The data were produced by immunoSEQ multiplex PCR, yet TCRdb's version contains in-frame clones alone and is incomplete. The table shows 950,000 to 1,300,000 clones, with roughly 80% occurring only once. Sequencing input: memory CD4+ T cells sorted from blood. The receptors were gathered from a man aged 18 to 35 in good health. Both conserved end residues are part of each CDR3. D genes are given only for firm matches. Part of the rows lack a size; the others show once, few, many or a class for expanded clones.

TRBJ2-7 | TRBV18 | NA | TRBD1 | CASSREGSSGTGRYEQYF | TGTGCCAGCTCACGAGAGGGGAGTTCCGGGACAGGTCGCTACGAGCAGTACTTC
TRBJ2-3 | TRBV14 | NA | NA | CASRPGRPTDTQYF | TGTGCCAGCAGACCAGGTCGCCCCACAGATACGCAGTATTTT
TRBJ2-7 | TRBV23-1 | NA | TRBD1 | CASSPTRQGENYEQYF | TGCGCCAGCAGTCCGACCCGACAGGGAGAAAACTACGAGCAGTACTTC
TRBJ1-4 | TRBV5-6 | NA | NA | CASSLRSGLAEKLFF | TGTGCCAGCAGCTTGAGGAGTGGTTTGGCTGAAAAACTGTTTTTT
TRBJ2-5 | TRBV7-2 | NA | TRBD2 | CASSSIAGAQETQYF | TGTGCCAGCAGCTCTATAGCGGGAGCCCAAGAGACCCAGTACTTC
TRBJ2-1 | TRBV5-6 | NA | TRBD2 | CASSLPAGGSYNEQFF | TGTGCCAGCAGCTTGCCCGCGGGAGGGTCCTACAATGAGCAGTTCTTC
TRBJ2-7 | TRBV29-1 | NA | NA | CSVARQELAGEQYF | TGCAGCGTTGCCCGACAGGAATTGGCTGGGGAGCAGTACTTC
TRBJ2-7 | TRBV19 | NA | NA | CASRRGAAYEQYF | TGTGCCAGTAGGAGGGGGGCCGCCTACGAGCAGTACTTC
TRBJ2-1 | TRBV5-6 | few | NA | CASSLASFYNEQFF | TGTGCCAGCAGCTTGGCTAGCTTCTACAATGAGCAGTTCTTC
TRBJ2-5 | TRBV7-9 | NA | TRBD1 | CASSQTSGTGTKTQYF | TGTGCCAGCAGCCAAACCTCCGGGACAGGGACCAAGACCCAGTACTTC
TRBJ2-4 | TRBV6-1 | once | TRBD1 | CASRNTGTENIQYF | TGTGCCAGCAGAAACACGGGGACAGAAAACATTCAGTACTTC
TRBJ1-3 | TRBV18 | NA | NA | CASSPPSVSGNTIYF | TGTGCCAGCTCACCACCATCGGTCTCTGGAAACACCATATATTTT
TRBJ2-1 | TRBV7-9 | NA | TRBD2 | CASSLALAGGSEQFF | TGTGCCAGCAGCTTAGCTCTAGCGGGAGGCTCGGAGCAGTTCTTC
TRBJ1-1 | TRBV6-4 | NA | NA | CASSDSRNTEAFF | TGTGCCAGCAGTGACTCCAGAAACACTGAAGCTTTCTTT
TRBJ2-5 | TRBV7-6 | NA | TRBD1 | CASSRLGQGNQETQYF | TGTGCCAGCAGCCGGCTGGGACAGGGGAACCAAGAGACCCAGTACTTC
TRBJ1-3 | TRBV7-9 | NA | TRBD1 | CASRLDRGGGNTIYF | TGTGCCAGCAGGCTAGACAGGGGAGGTGGAAACACCATATATTTT
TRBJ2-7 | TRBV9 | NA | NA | CASSALGTDVYEQYF | TGTGCCAGCAGCGCCCTCGGGACGGATGTCTACGAGCAGTACTTC
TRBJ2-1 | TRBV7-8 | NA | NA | CASSFERYNEQFF | TGTGCCAGCAGCTTTGAAAGATACAATGAGCAGTTCTTC
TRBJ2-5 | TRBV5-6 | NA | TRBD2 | CASSLVAGGGETQYF | TGTGCCAGCAGCTTGGTAGCGGGGGGAGGTGAGACCCAGTACTTC
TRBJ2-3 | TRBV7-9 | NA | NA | CASSLAVGTSTDTQYF | TGTGCCAGCAGCTTAGCGGTGGGGACTAGCACAGATACGCAGTATTTT
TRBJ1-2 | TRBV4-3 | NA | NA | CASSQDGSGSAYYGYTF | TGCGCCAGCAGCCAAGATGGGTCAGGGTCCGCTTACTATGGCTACACCTTC
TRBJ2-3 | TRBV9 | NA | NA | CASTSNELTYGTQYF | TGTGCCAGCACCAGCAATGAACTGACATATGGTACGCAGTATTTT
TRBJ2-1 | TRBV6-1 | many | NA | CASSELWAGLEQFF | TGTGCCAGCAGTGAGCTCTGGGCTGGGTTGGAGCAGTTCTTC
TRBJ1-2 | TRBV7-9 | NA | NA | CASSLPGAQDYRYTF | TGTGCCAGCAGCTTACCAGGGGCCCAGGACTATCGCTACACCTTC
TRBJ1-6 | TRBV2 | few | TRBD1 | CASKPGQGSNSPLHF | TGTGCCAGCAAACCGGGACAGGGGTCTAATTCACCCCTCCACTTT
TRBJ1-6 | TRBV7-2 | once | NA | CASSLDSTGNYSPLHF | TGTGCCAGCAGCTTAGATAGTACAGGAAATTATTCACCCCTCCACTTT
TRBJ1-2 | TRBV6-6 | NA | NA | CASGRNRVYGYTF | TGTGCCAGCGGCCGAAACAGGGTCTATGGCTACACCTTC
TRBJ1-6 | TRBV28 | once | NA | CASTPTGYNSPLHF | TGTGCCAGCACCCCGACAGGCTATAATTCACCCCTCCACTTT
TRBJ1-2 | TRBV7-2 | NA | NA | CASSHDRSLYGYTF | TGTGCCAGCAGCCATGACAGGTCTCTCTATGGCTACACCTTC
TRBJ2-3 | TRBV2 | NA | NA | CASSEKRLSTDTQYF | TGTGCCAGCAGTGAGAAGCGGTTAAGCACAGATACGCAGTATTTT
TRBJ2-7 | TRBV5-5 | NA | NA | CASSSIYEQYF | TGTGCCAGCAGCTCGATCTACGAGCAGTACTTC
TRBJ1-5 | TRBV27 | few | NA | CASSLSRDKNNQPQHF | TGTGCCAGCAGTTTATCCCGGGACAAAAACAATCAGCCCCAGCATTTT
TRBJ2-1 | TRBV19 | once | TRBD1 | CASSRDRANNEQFF | TGTGCCAGTAGTAGGGACAGGGCCAACAATGAGCAGTTCTTC
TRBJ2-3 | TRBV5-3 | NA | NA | CARSPPRGTHTDTQYF | TGTGCCAGAAGCCCCCCAAGGGGGACACACACAGATACGCAGTATTTT
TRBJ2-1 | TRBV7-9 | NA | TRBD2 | CASSLEGSSGPYNEQFF | TGTGCCAGCAGCTTAGAAGGGTCTAGCGGGCCGTACAATGAGCAGTTCTTC
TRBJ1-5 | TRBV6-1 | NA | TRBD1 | CASNRGRNQPQHF | TGTGCTTCCAACAGGGGTCGAAATCAGCCCCAGCATTTT
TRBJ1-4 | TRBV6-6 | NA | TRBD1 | CASSYRDRDEKLFF | TGTGCCAGCAGTTACCGGGACAGGGATGAAAAACTGTTTTTT
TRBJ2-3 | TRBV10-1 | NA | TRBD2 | CAGLRLAGDASTDTQYF | TGCGCCGGACTGAGACTAGCGGGGGACGCTAGCACAGATACGCAGTATTTT
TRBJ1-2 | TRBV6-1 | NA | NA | CASSETGTQKGTYGYTF | TGTGCCAGCAGTGAAACCGGGACTCAAAAAGGGACGTATGGCTACACCTTC
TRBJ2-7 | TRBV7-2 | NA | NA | CASSLDPGRTYEQYF | TGTGCCAGCAGCTTAGATCCGGGCCGAACCTACGAGCAGTACTTC